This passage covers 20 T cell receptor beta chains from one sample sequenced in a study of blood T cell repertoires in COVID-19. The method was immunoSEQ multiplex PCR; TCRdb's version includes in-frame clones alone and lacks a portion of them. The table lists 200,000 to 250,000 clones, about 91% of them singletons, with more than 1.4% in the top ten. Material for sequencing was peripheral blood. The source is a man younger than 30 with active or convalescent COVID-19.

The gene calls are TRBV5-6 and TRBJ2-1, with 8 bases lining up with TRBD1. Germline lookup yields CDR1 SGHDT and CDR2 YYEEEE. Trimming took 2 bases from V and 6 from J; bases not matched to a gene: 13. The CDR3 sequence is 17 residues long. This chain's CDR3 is CASSFFTGTGYTNEQFF. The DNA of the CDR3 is TGTGCCAGCAGCTTCTTTACCGGGACAGGTTATACCAATGAGCAGTTCTTC.

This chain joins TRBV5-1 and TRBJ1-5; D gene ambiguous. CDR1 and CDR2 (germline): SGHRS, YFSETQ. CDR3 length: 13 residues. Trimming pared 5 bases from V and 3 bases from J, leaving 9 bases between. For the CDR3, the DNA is TGCGCCAGCAGTCGGGGTGACAATCAGCCCCAGCATTTT. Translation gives CASSRGDNQPQHF.

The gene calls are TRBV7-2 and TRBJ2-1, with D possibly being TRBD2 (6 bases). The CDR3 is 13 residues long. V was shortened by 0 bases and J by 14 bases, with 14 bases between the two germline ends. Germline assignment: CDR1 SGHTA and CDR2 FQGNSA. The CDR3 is CASSLANSGRKFF. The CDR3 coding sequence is TGTGCCAGCAGCTTAGCGAACAGCGGGCGTAAGTTCTTC.

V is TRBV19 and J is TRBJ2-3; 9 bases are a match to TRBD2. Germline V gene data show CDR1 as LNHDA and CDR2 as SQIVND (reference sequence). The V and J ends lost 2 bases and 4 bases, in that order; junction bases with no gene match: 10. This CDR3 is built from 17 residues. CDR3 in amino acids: CASSIRLAGLLADTQYF. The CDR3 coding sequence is TGTGCCAGTAGTATACGCCTAGCGGGACTGCTAGCAGATACGCAGTATTTT.

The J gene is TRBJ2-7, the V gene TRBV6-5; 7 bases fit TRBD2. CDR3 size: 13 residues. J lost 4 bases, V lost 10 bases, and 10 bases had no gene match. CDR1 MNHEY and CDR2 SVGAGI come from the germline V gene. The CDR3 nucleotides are TGTGCCACCTCTCGAGCGGGATTTTACGAGCAGTACTTC. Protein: CATSRAGFYEQYF.

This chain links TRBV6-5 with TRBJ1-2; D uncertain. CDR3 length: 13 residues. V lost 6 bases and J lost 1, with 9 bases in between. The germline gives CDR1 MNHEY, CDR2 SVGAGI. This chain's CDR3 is CASSPQVNYGYTF. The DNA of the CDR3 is TGTGCCAGCAGCCCCCAGGTTAACTATGGCTACACCTTC.

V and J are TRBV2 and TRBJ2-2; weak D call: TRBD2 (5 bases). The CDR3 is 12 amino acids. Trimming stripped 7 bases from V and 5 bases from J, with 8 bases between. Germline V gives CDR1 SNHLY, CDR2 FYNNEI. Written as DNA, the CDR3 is TGTGCCAGCAATACGGGGACCGGGGAGCTGTTTTTT. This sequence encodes CASNTGTGELFF.

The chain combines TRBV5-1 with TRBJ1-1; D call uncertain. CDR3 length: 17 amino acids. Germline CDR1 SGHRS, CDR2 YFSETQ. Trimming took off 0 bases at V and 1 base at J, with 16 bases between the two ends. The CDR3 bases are TGCGCCAGCAGCTTGGAAAAAAACAAATATCAGAACACTGAAGCTTTCTTT. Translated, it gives CASSLEKNKYQNTEAFF.

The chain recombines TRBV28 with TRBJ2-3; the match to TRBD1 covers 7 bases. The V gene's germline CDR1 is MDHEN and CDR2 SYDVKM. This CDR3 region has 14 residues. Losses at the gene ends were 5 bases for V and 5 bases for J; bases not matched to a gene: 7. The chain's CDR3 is CASSTTGVGDTQYF. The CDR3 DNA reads TGTGCCAGCAGTACCACAGGGGTTGGAGATACGCAGTATTTT.

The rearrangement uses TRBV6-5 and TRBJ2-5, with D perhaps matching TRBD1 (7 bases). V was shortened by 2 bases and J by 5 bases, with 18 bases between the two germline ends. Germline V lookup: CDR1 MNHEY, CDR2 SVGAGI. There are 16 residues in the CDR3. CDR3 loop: CASSYASPRGEETQYF. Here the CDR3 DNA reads TGTGCCAGCAGTTACGCATCCCCCAGGGGGGAGGAGACCCAGTACTTC.

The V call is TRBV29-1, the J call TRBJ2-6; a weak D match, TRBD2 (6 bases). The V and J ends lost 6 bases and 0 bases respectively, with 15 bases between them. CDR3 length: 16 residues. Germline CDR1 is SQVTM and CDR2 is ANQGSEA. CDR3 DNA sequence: TGCAGCGTGACGGGACTGCGCGACTCTGGGGCCAACGTCCTGACTTTC. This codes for CSVTGLRDSGANVLTF.

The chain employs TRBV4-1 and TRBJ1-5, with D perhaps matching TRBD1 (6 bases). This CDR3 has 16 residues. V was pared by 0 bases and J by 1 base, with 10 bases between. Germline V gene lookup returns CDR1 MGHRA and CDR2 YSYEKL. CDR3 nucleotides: TGCGCCAGCAGCCAAGATCTGCAGGGGAGCAATCAGCCCCAGCATTTT. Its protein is CASSQDLQGSNQPQHF.

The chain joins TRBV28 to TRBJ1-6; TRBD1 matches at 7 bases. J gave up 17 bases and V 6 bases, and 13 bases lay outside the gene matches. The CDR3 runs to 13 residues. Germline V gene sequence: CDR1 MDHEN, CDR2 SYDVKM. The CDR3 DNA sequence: TGTGCCAGCAGCACGACCGGGACAGCCCCCGTCCACTTT. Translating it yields CASSTTGTAPVHF.

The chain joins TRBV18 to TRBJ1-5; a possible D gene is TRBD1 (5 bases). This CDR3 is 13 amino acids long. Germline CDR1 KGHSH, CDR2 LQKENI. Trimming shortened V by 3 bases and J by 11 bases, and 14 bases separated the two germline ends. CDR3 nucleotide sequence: TGTGCCAGCTCACCTGGCCAGGGCCAAACCCAGCATTTT. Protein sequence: CASSPGQGQTQHF. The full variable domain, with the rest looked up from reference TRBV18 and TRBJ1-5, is NAGVMQNPRHLVRRRGQEARLRCSPMKGHSHVYWYRQLPEEGLKFMVYLQKENIIDESGMPKERFSAEFPKEGPSILRIQQVVRGDSAAYFCASSPGQGQTQHFGDGTRLSIL.

CDR3 bases: TGTGCCAGTAGCACTAGCTTCCATGAGCAGTTCTTC. Amino acid sequence: CASSTSFHEQFF. This rearrangement joins TRBV19 to TRBJ2-1; perhaps TRBD2 as D (6 bases). CDR3 length equals 12 residues. CDR1 and CDR2 from the germline V gene are LNHDA and SQIVND (reference sequence). The V end lost 6 bases, the J end lost 8 bases, and 11 bases lay between the germline ends.

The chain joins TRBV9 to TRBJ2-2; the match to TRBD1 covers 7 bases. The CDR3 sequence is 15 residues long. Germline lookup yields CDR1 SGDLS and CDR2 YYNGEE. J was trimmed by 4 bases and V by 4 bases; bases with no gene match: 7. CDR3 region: CASSPSQGPTGELFF. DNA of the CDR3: TGTGCCAGCAGCCCCTCACAGGGGCCCACCGGGGAGCTGTTTTTT.

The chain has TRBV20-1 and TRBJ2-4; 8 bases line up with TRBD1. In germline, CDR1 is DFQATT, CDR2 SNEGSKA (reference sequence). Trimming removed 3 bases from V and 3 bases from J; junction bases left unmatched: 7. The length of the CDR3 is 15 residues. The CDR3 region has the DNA TGCAGTGCTAGTTACGGGACAGGCATCAAAAACATTCAGTACTTC. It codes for CSASYGTGIKNIQYF.

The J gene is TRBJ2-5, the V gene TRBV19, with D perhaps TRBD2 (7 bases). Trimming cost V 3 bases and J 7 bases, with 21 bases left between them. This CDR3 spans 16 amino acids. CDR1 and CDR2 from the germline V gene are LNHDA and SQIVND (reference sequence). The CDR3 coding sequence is TGTGCCAGTAGTATCGGAGGGGGAGGGCCGCGGGCGACCCAGTACTTC. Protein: CASSIGGGGPRATQYF.

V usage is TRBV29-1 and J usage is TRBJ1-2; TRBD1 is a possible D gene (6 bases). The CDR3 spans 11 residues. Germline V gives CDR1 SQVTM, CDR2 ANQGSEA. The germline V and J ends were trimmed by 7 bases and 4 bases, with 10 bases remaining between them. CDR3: CSAGQTYGYTF. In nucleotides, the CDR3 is TGCAGCGCGGGACAAACCTATGGCTACACCTTC.

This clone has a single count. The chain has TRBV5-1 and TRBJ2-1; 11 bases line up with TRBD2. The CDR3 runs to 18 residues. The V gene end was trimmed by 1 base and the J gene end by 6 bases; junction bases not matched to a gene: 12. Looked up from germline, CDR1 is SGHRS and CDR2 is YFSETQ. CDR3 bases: TGCGCCAGCAGCTTGTTAGCGGGAGGGCGAAGTAAGGGCAATGAGCAGTTCTTC. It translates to CASSLLAGGRSKGNEQFF.